The next 6 T cell receptor beta chains were all read from a single sample in a study of blood T cells in healthy people across ages. It was with a sample-barcoded 5' primer and a J-beta primer mix that a second PCR of roughly 7 to 12 cycles was run. Each CDR3 protein gets one entry after TCRdb re-called the 5' RACE reads with MiXCR. The data show about 1.4 million distinct CDR3 sequences, around 59% seen once. The sequencing sample was made of blood. The receptors shown here come from a man between 18 and 35 years old in good health.

This clonotype was found a few times. This chain connects TRBV4-1 to TRBJ1-2, with 8 bases fitting TRBD1. Germline CDR1 MGHRA, CDR2 YSYEKL. The CDR3 loop spans 15 amino acids. Unmatched junction bases numbered 4, after V lost 3 bases and J lost 1 base. The DNA of the CDR3 is TGCGCCAGCAGCCAGTCGGACAGGGTTAACTATGGCTACACCTTC. Translating gives CASSQSDRVNYGYTF.

The rearrangement uses TRBV6-5 and TRBJ2-7; D uncertain. TRBJ2-5 explains the end of the DNA better; the J call may be wrong. CDR1 is MNHEY and CDR2 is SVGAGI in the germline V gene. CDR3 length equals 13 residues. The CDR3 protein is CASSYGIPATQYF. CDR3 nucleotides: TGTGCCAGCAGTTACGGAATCCCCGCGACCCAGTACTTC.

J is TRBJ2-5 and V is TRBV7-2; D might be TRBD2 (6 bases). Trimming removed 1 base at V and 5 bases at J, with 11 bases between. The CDR3 sequence is 14 residues long. From germline, CDR1 is SGHTA and CDR2 FQGNSA. CDR3 loop: CASSLDGGLETQYF. CDR3 sequence (DNA): TGTGCCAGCAGCTTAGATGGGGGACTGGAGACCCAGTACTTC.

V is TRBV2 and J is TRBJ2-5, with D tentatively TRBD2 (5 bases). TRBJ2-7 matches the DNA end more closely, so the J call is doubtful. The CDR3 covers 15 residues. The germline CDR1 and CDR2 sequences are SNHLY and FYNNEI. CDR3 sequence (DNA): TGTGCCAGCAGTGAAGCCGCCCCGGGGTCGTCCGAGCAGTACTTC. Translating it yields CASSEAAPGSSEQYF.

Comments on this clonotype: A much larger clone sits a single nucleotide away, making a read error possible. V usage is TRBV9 and J usage is TRBJ2-3; no clear D. This CDR3 is built from 11 residues. CDR1 is SGDLS and CDR2 is YYNGEE in the germline V gene. The CDR3 coding sequence is TGTGCCAGCAGCGTAGCAGATATGCAGTATTTT. Its protein is CASSVADMQYF.

The chain has TRBV20-1 and TRBJ2-6; D unresolved. Trimming stripped 3 bases from V and 2 bases from J, with 8 bases between. The CDR3 is 14 residues long. Germline CDR1 DFQATT, CDR2 SNEGSKA (reference sequence). This chain's CDR3 is CSARKVTGANVLTF. The CDR3 DNA follows: TGCAGTGCTAGGAAGGTAACTGGGGCCAACGTCCTGACTTTC.